This TCR beta chain was captured by sequencing in a study of glioma-infiltrating T cells after dendritic cell vaccination. In the study overall: Monocyte-derived dendritic cells, cultured roughly 7 days with IL-4 and GM-CSF, were pulsed with autologous tumor lysate.

TCRB CDR3 was amplified from 2 ug genomic DNA or less. Assay: immunoSEQ multiplex PCR; the TCRdb copy retains only in-frame clones and omits some. The sample records tens of thousands of clones, about 83% being singletons. CDR1 is MNHEY, CDR2 SVGAGI, per germline. The CDR3 is 10 residues long. Between the trimmed V and J ends, which lost 8 bases and 10 bases, there was a span of 9 bases. The chain is built from TRBV6-5 and TRBJ2-1, with D perhaps matching TRBD1 (6 bases). This sequence originates from a human donor with glioblastoma. The sequencing used blood, collected before dendritic cell vaccination. CDR3 protein: CASGGGEQFF. CDR3 nucleotide sequence: TGTGCCAGCGGGGGCGGGGAGCAGTTCTTC.